This passage covers 17 T cell receptor beta chains from one sample sequenced in a study of T-cell reconstitution after alpha-beta-depleted transplantation in children. Unique molecular identifiers featured in how the TCRbeta library was prepared. Using its own MiXCR run on the PCR reads, TCRdb lists one record per CDR3 protein. The repertoire holds hundreds of thousands of distinct CDR3 sequences, roughly 8.2% seen once, with less than 8% in the top ten. Source: PBMCs, mostly from graft donor cells, taken 180 days after TCRalphabeta/CD19-depleted stem cell transplant. Source of these receptors: a male patient under 18 who had a stem cell transplant for acute lymphoblastic leukemia, so the T cells may come from the graft donor.

At least ten counts were recorded for this clonotype. The genes are TRBV27 and TRBJ2-1; D remains ambiguous. V dropped 3 bases and J dropped 5 bases, with 8 bases sitting between them. The CDR3 runs 13 residues. Germline assignment: CDR1 MNHEY and CDR2 SMNVEV (reference sequence). CDR3 coding DNA: TGTGCCAGCAGTTTGGATTCGAACAATGAGCAGTTCTTC. As protein: CASSLDSNNEQFF.

The chain has TRBV7-2 and TRBJ2-7; TRBD2 matches at 8 bases. The CDR3 spans 14 residues. In germline, CDR1 is SGHTA, CDR2 FQGNSA. Trimming took 3 bases from V and 7 from J; bases not matched to a gene: 8. In DNA form, the CDR3 reads TGTGCCAGCAGCTTCTCGGGGGGGCCGCAGGAGCAGTACTTC. This sequence encodes CASSFSGGPQEQYF.

This clonotype was counted many times. J is TRBJ2-5 and V is TRBV12-3 or TRBV12-4, with 9 bases that match TRBD2. The trim removed 4 bases at V and 5 bases at J, leaving 11 bases unmatched. The CDR3 loop spans 16 amino acids. The DNA of the CDR3 is TGTGCCAGCAGTTACGGGACTAGCAGGATCCGGGAGACCCAGTACTTC. Amino acid sequence: CASSYGTSRIRETQYF.

This clonotype was counted many times. The rearrangement joins TRBV10-2 to TRBJ2-5; 7 bases agree with TRBD1. V shed 4 bases, J shed 4 bases, and the junction held 3 bases outside the gene matches. CDR3 length: 13 amino acids. Germline CDR1 reads WSHSY; CDR2 reads SAAADI. CDR3 in amino acids: CASSAAGGETQYF. CDR3 in DNA: TGCGCCAGCAGTGCGGCAGGGGGAGAGACCCAGTACTTC.

This clonotype was recorded at least ten times. CDR3 nucleotide sequence: TGTGCCAGCAGCTTAGCTGCGGGAGAGCAGTACTTC. It is translated as CASSLAAGEQYF. The chain has TRBV7-8 and TRBJ2-7; tentatively, D is TRBD2 (6 bases). V shed 0 bases and J shed 7 bases, with 7 bases lying between them. Germline CDR1 SGHVS, CDR2 FQNEAQ. This CDR3 has 12 residues.

This clonotype came up many times. J is TRBJ2-2 and V is TRBV27; D ambiguous. CDR1 MNHEY and CDR2 SMNVEV come from the germline V gene (reference sequence). V lost 0 bases, J lost 0 bases, and 5 bases lay in between. This CDR3 contains 15 residues. The CDR3 reads CASSLSPANTGELFF. CDR3 bases: TGTGCCAGCAGTTTATCCCCAGCGAACACCGGGGAGCTGTTTTTT.

The V call is TRBV5-6, the J call TRBJ2-5, with 8 bases fitting TRBD1. V lost 4 bases, J lost 5 bases, and 16 bases stayed unmatched. The CDR3 sequence is 17 residues long. Per germline, CDR1 SGHDT and CDR2 YYEEEE. The CDR3 nucleotides are TGTGCCAGCAGCACCGGGCACCCAGGGGGCGGAAGGGAGACCCAGTACTTC. Amino acids: CASSTGHPGGGRETQYF.

This clonotype was seen many times. The chain is built from TRBV12-3 or TRBV12-4 and TRBJ2-7; no reliable D call. The V and J ends lost 4 bases and 2 bases respectively, with 9 bases between them. This CDR3 has 13 amino acids. CDR3 in amino acids: CASSWAGPYEQYF. In DNA form, the CDR3 reads TGTGCCAGCAGTTGGGCAGGCCCCTACGAGCAGTACTTC.

This clonotype was seen many times. This chain links TRBV20-1 with TRBJ1-6, with TRBD1 as a possible D gene (5 bases). The germline gives CDR1 DFQATT, CDR2 SNEGSKA (reference sequence). V shed 0 bases and J shed 4 bases, with 16 bases lying between them. This CDR3 region has 17 residues. In DNA, the CDR3 is TGCAGTGCTAGAGATATGAAAGGGGCTCAATATAATTCACCCCTCCACTTT. It specifies CSARDMKGAQYNSPLHF.

The V call is TRBV19, the J call TRBJ2-2; possibly TRBD1 for D (6 bases). Germline values: CDR1 LNHDA, CDR2 SQIVND (reference sequence). V shed 7 bases and J shed 4 bases, with 13 bases lying between them. The CDR3 is 14 residues long. CDR3 residues: CASKLETGTGELFF. Here the CDR3 DNA reads TGTGCCAGTAAACTTGAGACAGGCACCGGGGAGCTGTTTTTT.

At least ten counts were recorded for this clonotype. This sequence joins TRBV7-9 and TRBJ1-5; 8 bases align to TRBD1. The germline V gene has CDR1 SEHNR and CDR2 FQNEAQ (reference sequence). CDR3 size: 15 residues. V trimming: 3 bases; J trimming: 3 bases; junction bases outside the gene matches: 4. The CDR3 loop is CASSFGTGLNQPQHF. The CDR3 DNA follows: TGTGCCAGCAGCTTCGGGACAGGCCTCAATCAGCCCCAGCATTTT.

This clonotype was seen ten or more times. The chain joins TRBV21-1 to TRBJ2-5; the D segment call TRBD1 is taken from the table without a DNA check. TRBV21-1 is termed a pseudogene. CDR3 size: 16 residues. CDR3 sequence reads: CASSKAQDREEETQYF. The CDR3 nucleotides are TGTGCCAGCAGCAAAGCGCAGGACAGGGAGGAAGAGACCCAGTACTTC.

This clonotype has a handful of counts. V is TRBV29-1 and J is TRBJ1-1, with D perhaps TRBD1 (5 bases). The CDR3 runs to 11 residues. Trimming pared 6 bases from V and 11 bases from J, leaving 16 bases between. The germline CDR1 and CDR2 sequences are SQVTM and ANQGSEA. In DNA form, the CDR3 reads TGCAGCGTCTCTGAGGGTTGGGGGGCTTTCTTT. This encodes CSVSEGWGAFF.

The table lists this clonotype with many counts. The chain is built from TRBV27 and TRBJ2-7, with 8 bases identical to TRBD2. J was trimmed by 0 bases and V by 5 bases; bases with no gene match: 9. The CDR3 has 16 amino acids. Germline V lookup: CDR1 MNHEY, CDR2 SMNVEV (reference sequence). CDR3 region: CASSLLSSGGSYEQYF. CDR3 DNA: TGTGCCAGCAGTCTCCTATCGAGCGGGGGCTCCTACGAGCAGTACTTC.

On this clonotype itself: A much larger clone differs by one base, so this may be a read error. This sequence joins TRBV2 and TRBJ1-1; D not resolved. Germline V CDR1 and CDR2: SNHLY, FYNNEI. CDR3 size: 8 residues. The DNA for the CDR3 is TGTGCCAGAAGTGAAGCTTTCTTT. This gives the protein CARSEAFF. The full variable domain, its missing parts supplied by reference TRBV2 and TRBJ1-1, is EPEVTQTPSHQVTQMGQEVILRCVPISNHLYFYWYRQILGQKVEFLVSFYNNEISEKSEIFDDQFSVERPDGSNFTLKIRSTKLEDSAMYFCARSEAFFGQGTRLTVV.

This clonotype was seen at least ten times. The chain carries TRBV5-5 and TRBJ2-3; 8 bases are a match to TRBD1. Trimming removed 2 bases from V and 5 bases from J; junction bases left unmatched: 7. The CDR3 length is 15 residues. The V gene's germline CDR1 is SGHKS and CDR2 YYEKEE (reference sequence). The CDR3 loop reads CASSFLDRGKDTQYF. Written as DNA, the CDR3 is TGTGCCAGCAGCTTCCTCGACAGGGGAAAAGATACGCAGTATTTT.

The table lists this clonotype with many counts. The rearrangement joins TRBV18 to TRBJ2-5; D is ambiguous. Germline values: CDR1 KGHSH, CDR2 LQKENI. The CDR3 is 13 residues long. Trimming took off 6 bases at V and 0 bases at J, with 8 bases between the two ends. DNA for the CDR3: TGTGCCAGCTCCCTACAGTACCAAGAGACCCAGTACTTC. Amino acid sequence: CASSLQYQETQYF. The variable domain in full, with the rest retrieved from reference TRBV18 and TRBJ2-5, is NAGVMQNPRHLVRRRGQEARLRCSPMKGHSHVYWYRQLPEEGLKFMVYLQKENIIDESGMPKERFSAEFPKEGPSILRIQQVVRGDSAAYFCASSLQYQETQYFGPGTRLLVL.